This T cell receptor beta chain was captured in a study of T cell responses to AZD1222 COVID-19 vaccine. General study points: Recipients of AZD1222 seropositive at baseline numbered only 6 or 7. Spike was spanned by vaccine-associated CD4 TCRs, which were dominant at 160-218 and 743-854.

Note on this clone: Antigen: not known.

The CDR3 is 14 residues long. CDR1 and CDR2 from the germline V gene are ENHRY and SYGVKD. The V and J ends lost 6 bases and 2 bases, in that order; junction bases with no gene match: 5. The protocol was immunoSEQ multiplex PCR, while the TCRdb copy is restricted to in-frame clones and leaves out a portion. This sample carries some 130,000 clones, just over 85% of them seen once, and the ten largest clones take roughly a sixth. The rearrangement uses TRBV10-3 and TRBJ2-7; 9 bases fit TRBD2. The source material was peripheral blood, sampled on day 0 of MenACWY control vaccination. The sequence derives from an adult in good health. CDR3 nucleotides: TGTGCCATCAGGGCTAGCGGGAACGCCTACGAGCAGTACTTC. Its protein is CAIRASGNAYEQYF.